This T cell receptor beta chain was retrieved from a study of draining lymph node invasion in breast cancer (TCRdb year 2020). Regarding the research as a whole: A separate targeted assay used bulk TCR-beta CDR3 sequencing to compare sorted memory regulatory T cells with memory conventional CD4 T cells across breast cancer tissues. From each patient, matched non-invaded and tumor-invaded tumor-draining lymph nodes and the primary tumor were collected, and both Treg and Tconv subsets were profiled. Lymph nodes from five patients were covered by the separate targeted TCR sequencing, and for three of those patients the primary tumors were sequenced as well. Results the study describes overall, beyond this receptor: Tracking of the top-100 tumor clones could be carried out in just a couple of patients. Within each tissue, roughly 13-22% of Treg TCRs were also found among Tconvs, a result interpreted as suggesting peripheral Treg induction. The data could not resolve whether Treg conversion took place in a given organ or whether converted Tregs recirculated between nodes and tumor. Some of the top 100 tumor clones were detected in invaded and non-invaded nodes, and this detection was taken to suggest recirculation between tumor and draining nodes. TCRs shared between Treg and Tconv subsets were regarded as suggestive, but not proof, of a common clonal origin. In the targeted TCR-seq data, Tregs appeared more clonally expanded than Tconvs in all tissues, and both subsets were less diverse in tumor than lymph nodes.

Library construction relied on bulk RNA-seq. Sequenced using an Illumina HiSeq 2500. Processing in the source paper ran as follows. For the separate targeted TCR-seq dataset, MiXCR version 2.1.5 with default parameters extracted and quantified CDR3 sequences from raw reads. TCR-beta clones in the separate targeted TCR-seq dataset were defined according to the combination of V gene, J gene and CDR3 sequence. In the separate targeted TCR-seq dataset, clones with fewer than three counts were removed, then only the 90% most strongly expressed clones per sample were retained. In the separate targeted TCR-seq dataset, Treg-Tconv overlap was calculated per tissue as the number of shared clones divided by the total number of Treg clones, multiplied by 100. TCRdb reanalyzed the raw reads on its own, using fastp at Q25 for trimming and MiXCR for clone calling, and kept in-frame beta chains. Every distinct CDR3 protein forms one entry, paired with its most common genes and DNA. The authors' filters were not applied to this entry. This sample is represented by some 1,300 distinct CDR3 sequences; about three fifths of them were singletons. 6% to 8.5% of the sample goes to the ten largest clones.

As to this clonotype: It has no known antigen specificity. The sample holds no much larger clone one base away, and base qualities are not on file.

Memory conventional CD4 T cells were sorted as CD4+ CD45RA- CD25- cells. Before staining and sorting, a Miltenyi Pan T Cell isolation kit was used to pre-enrich the T cells. Immunohistochemistry for estrogen receptor, progesterone receptor, HER2 and Ki-67 was used to characterize the primary tumors. Within a few hours after surgery, fresh surgical tissue was processed by cutting the tissue into small fragments. The tissue fragments were digested enzymatically for about 20 minutes with Liberase TL plus DNase and were then passed through a 40-micrometer strainer. After DAPI live/dead staining, cells were sorted on a BD FACS Aria II, reaching roughly 97-99% purity. Sorted cells were lysed in TCL buffer and RNA was purified with a Norgen Single Cell RNA purification kit including DNase treatment. The origin of this receptor is a female donor with luminal breast cancer. The sample was sorted memory CD4+ effector T cells from the tumor. Taken with the paper, the label for cell subset or site translates to: CD45RA-negative sorted CD4+ T cells (memory Tconv or effector/memory Treg).

The DNA reads TGTGCCAGTAGTATGAATCAGGGGATCGCTTATGGCTACACCTTC. This encodes CASSMNQGIAYGYTF. The chain is made from TRBV19 and TRBJ1-2; D gene: possibly TRBD1, on 6 matching bases. The junction shows trimming of 3 bases on V and 5 bases on J, plus 16 bases between the germline ends. The CDR3 covers 15 residues, taking in both the cysteine and the phenylalanine. The retained sequence is limited to the CDR3, 45 bases, with the frame set at the first base. CDR1 and CDR2 (LNHDA, SQIVND) derive from the germline V gene (reference sequence).